This entry lists 32 T cell receptor beta chains sequenced from one sample in a study of T cells in localized non-small cell lung cancer. Sequenced by immunoSEQ multiplex PCR; TCRdb stores in-frame clones only, minus some. Among about 26,000 clones, around nine tenths were seen once, and the ten largest hold roughly 13%. Sequencing used peripheral blood, obtained before any cancer treatment. The source is an older female donor with stage II squamous cell lung carcinoma.

The chain combines TRBV15 with TRBJ2-1, with 8 positions matching TRBD2. The germline CDR1 and CDR2 sequences are LNHNV and YYDKDF (reference sequence). The CDR3 consists of 18 residues. V trimming: 1 base; J trimming: 7 bases; junction bases outside the gene matches: 15. The CDR3 bases are TGTGCCACCAGCAGAGCGGGGGGGACGACTCGGTTTAAGAATGAGCAGTTCTTC. Amino acid sequence: CATSRAGGTTRFKNEQFF.

The chain recombines TRBV19 with TRBJ2-2, with 9 positions matching TRBD1. Germline V lookup: CDR1 LNHDA, CDR2 SQIVND (reference sequence). Germline trimming cut 5 bases from V and 1 base from J; bases unmatched to any gene: 2. This CDR3 has 15 residues. The CDR3 is CASSSDRGNTGELFF. The CDR3 coding sequence is TGTGCCAGTAGTTCGGACAGGGGGAACACCGGGGAGCTGTTTTTT.

The chain carries TRBV19 and TRBJ1-3, with TRBD1 as a possible D gene (6 bases). Deletions cut 7 bases from V and 0 bases from J, with 10 bases between. Germline CDR1 reads LNHDA; CDR2 reads SQIVND (reference sequence). This CDR3 is built from 14 residues. CDR3: CASTGQISGNTIYF. In DNA, the CDR3 is TGTGCCAGTACCGGACAGATCTCTGGAAACACCATATATTTT.

The chain recombines TRBV5-6 with TRBJ2-5, with a tentative D call TRBD2 (5 bases). CDR1 and CDR2 from the germline V gene are SGHDT and YYEEEE. The CDR3 consists of 13 residues. Deletions cut 4 bases from V and 5 bases from J, with 12 bases between. The CDR3 region has the DNA TGTGCCAGCAGCCCCCGGGGTAGGGAGACCCAGTACTTC. Its protein product is CASSPRGRETQYF. Supplemented by reference TRBV5-6 and TRBJ2-5, the full variable domain reads DAGVTQSPTHLIKTRGQQVTLRCSPKSGHDTVSWYQQALGQGPQFIFQYYEEEERQRGNFPDRFSGHQFPNYSSELNVNALLLGDSALYLCASSPRGRETQYFGPGTRLLVL.

The rearrangement links TRBV29-1 to TRBJ1-2; 8 bases are shared with TRBD1. V shed 1 base, J shed 7 bases, and the junction held 2 bases outside the gene matches. The CDR3 has 12 amino acids. CDR1 is SQVTM, CDR2 ANQGSEA, per germline. CDR3 coding DNA: TGCAGCGTTGAAGGGACAGGGAGTGGCTACACCTTC. Amino acid sequence: CSVEGTGSGYTF.

The rearrangement uses TRBV6-6 and TRBJ1-5; D ambiguous. Germline CDR1 and CDR2: MNHNY and SVGAGI (reference sequence). The length of the CDR3 is 13 residues. Trimming stripped 5 bases from V and 0 bases from J, with 5 bases between. The CDR3 is CASSPNSNQPQHF. Here the CDR3 DNA reads TGTGCCAGCAGTCCGAATAGCAATCAGCCCCAGCATTTT.

The V call is TRBV28, the J call TRBJ1-5, with D hard to call. V was cut by 6 bases and J by 4 bases, with 10 bases left in between. This CDR3 contains 13 residues. From germline, CDR1 is MDHEN and CDR2 SYDVKM. DNA of the CDR3: TGTGCCAGCAGCCCCTCGGGGAATCAGCCCCAGCATTTT. Its protein product is CASSPSGNQPQHF.

The V and J genes are TRBV6-1 and TRBJ1-2; D remains ambiguous. The CDR3 has 12 residues. Germline lookup yields CDR1 MNHNS and CDR2 SASEGT. Trimming took 1 base from V and 8 from J, leaving 8 bases between them. In DNA form, the CDR3 reads TGTGCCAGCAGTGAAGTTCAGAGGGGCTACACCTTC. It encodes CASSEVQRGYTF.

The chain couples TRBV12-5 to TRBJ2-2; D is ambiguous. There are 15 residues in the CDR3. The V end was cut by 2 bases, the J end by 1 base, with 8 bases between. Germline assignment: CDR1 LGHNT and CDR2 FRNRAP. The CDR3 DNA reads TGTGCTAGTGGTTTGAGCGCCGGGAACACCGGGGAGCTGTTTTTT. Translating gives CASGLSAGNTGELFF.

The rearrangement links TRBV7-9 to TRBJ1-2, with a possible D match to TRBD1 (5 bases). The CDR3 has 16 residues. The germline gives CDR1 SEHNR, CDR2 FQNEAQ (reference sequence). Trimming left V 5 bases short and J 4 bases short, with 20 bases between. CDR3 DNA sequence: TGTGCCAGCAGCACGACCCTAGGGGCGGAAGTCTATGGCTACACCTTC. Translating it yields CASSTTLGAEVYGYTF.

The CDR3 nucleotides are TGCAGCGTTGTGCCCGGGACTTTACAAGAGACCCAGTACTTC. This codes for CSVVPGTLQETQYF. This chain links TRBV29-1 with TRBJ2-5; D is possibly TRBD2 (6 bases). This CDR3 is 14 amino acids long. V was shortened by 4 bases and J by 2 bases, with 14 bases between the two germline ends. The germline CDR1 and CDR2 sequences are SQVTM and ANQGSEA.

The V gene is TRBV11-2, the J gene TRBJ2-7, with D tentatively TRBD2 (6 bases). CDR1 and CDR2 (germline): SGHAT, FQNNGV. V was cut by 6 bases and J by 4 bases, with 13 bases left in between. The CDR3 sequence is 13 residues long. The CDR3 sequence: CASSPGLDYEQYF. The CDR3 nucleotides are TGTGCCAGCAGTCCGGGACTGGATTACGAGCAGTACTTC.

This chain joins TRBV7-9 and TRBJ2-7; 7 bases are a match to TRBD2. The V and J ends lost 7 bases and 7 bases, in that order; junction bases with no gene match: 16. Germline CDR1 is SEHNR and CDR2 is FQNEAQ (reference sequence). The CDR3 is 15 residues long. CDR3 protein: CASTPYQGGAGEQYF. The CDR3 DNA reads TGTGCCAGCACCCCCTACCAGGGAGGGGCAGGGGAGCAGTACTTC.

The chain couples TRBV7-2 to TRBJ2-5; TRBD2 matches 8 bases. This CDR3 comprises 15 residues. The V and J ends lost 6 bases and 2 bases, in that order; junction bases with no gene match: 8. Germline-derived CDR1 and CDR2 are SGHTA and FQGNSA. The CDR3 protein is CASSKNSGGQETQYF. CDR3 nucleotides: TGTGCCAGCAGTAAAAACAGCGGGGGTCAAGAGACCCAGTACTTC.

Written as DNA, the CDR3 is TGTGCCAGCAGCTTAGTCAACGAGCAGTACTTC. This sequence encodes CASSLVNEQYF. J is TRBJ2-7 and V is TRBV7-2; D not resolved. The germline V gene encodes CDR1 SGHTA and CDR2 FQGNSA. The CDR3 spans 11 residues. V dropped 1 base and J dropped 5 bases, with 3 bases sitting between them.

The chain recombines TRBV9 with TRBJ1-1, with a weak D call TRBD1 (5 bases). V was cut by 2 bases and J by 1 base, with 9 bases left in between. The CDR3 is 14 amino acids. The germline V gene encodes CDR1 SGDLS and CDR2 YYNGEE. The CDR3 DNA follows: TGTGCCAGCAGCGTCGGCAGGGAGAACACTGAAGCTTTCTTT. It yields the protein CASSVGRENTEAFF.

V usage is TRBV28 and J usage is TRBJ2-3, with a tentative D call TRBD2 (6 bases). This CDR3 is built from 15 residues. Trimming took off 7 bases at V and 0 bases at J, with 14 bases between the two ends. The germline V gene encodes CDR1 MDHEN and CDR2 SYDVKM. The CDR3 sequence: CASTSRGSSTDTQYF. The CDR3 DNA follows: TGTGCCAGCACCTCACGGGGGTCTAGCACAGATACGCAGTATTTT.

V gene TRBV18 combines with J gene TRBJ1-1; a weak D match, TRBD1 (5 bases). With 5 bases removed from V and 0 bases from J, the gap between germline ends came to 22 bases. CDR1 and CDR2 (germline): KGHSH, LQKENI. The CDR3 is 18 residues long. DNA of the CDR3: TGTGCCAGCTCAGTCTTCGAAGGGGAGGGTTGGATGAACACTGAAGCTTTCTTT. Its protein is CASSVFEGEGWMNTEAFF.

This clone appeared a single time. This rearrangement joins TRBV30 to TRBJ2-7, with 7 bases aligning to TRBD1. The germline V gene encodes CDR1 GTSNPN and CDR2 SVGIG (reference sequence). J was trimmed by 2 bases and V by 4 bases; bases with no gene match: 11. The CDR3 has 15 residues. The CDR3 region is CAWTEGGSPAYEQYF. CDR3 nucleotides: TGTGCCTGGACAGAAGGGGGCTCCCCAGCCTACGAGCAGTACTTC.

The gene calls are TRBV15 and TRBJ2-1, with TRBD2 identical over 11 bases. Germline trimming cut 4 bases from V and 3 bases from J; bases unmatched to any gene: 5. The V gene's germline CDR1 is LNHNV and CDR2 YYDKDF (reference sequence). The CDR3 contains 16 residues. DNA of the CDR3: TGTGCCACCAGCATATCGGGACTAGCGGACTACAATGAGCAGTTCTTC. Protein sequence: CATSISGLADYNEQFF.

This clone was seen just once. The J gene is TRBJ2-3, the V gene TRBV6-1; 7 positions agree with TRBD1. Germline V gene sequence: CDR1 MNHNS, CDR2 SASEGT. The trim removed 11 bases at V and 4 bases at J, leaving 12 bases unmatched. There are 14 residues in the CDR3. As DNA, the CDR3 is TGTGCCTGCACACAGGGGATTGGAGCAGATACGCAGTATTTT. It is translated as CACTQGIGADTQYF.

The sample holds one count of this clone. The V gene is TRBV29-1, the J gene TRBJ2-1, with D perhaps given as TRBD1 or TRBD2 (6 bases each). In germline, CDR1 is SQVTM, CDR2 ANQGSEA. V gave up 3 bases and J gave up 6 bases, with 9 bases separating them. The CDR3 has 12 amino acids. The CDR3 DNA reads as TGCAGCGTTGACAGGGGAGGCAATGAGCAGTTCTTC. As protein: CSVDRGGNEQFF.

The chain joins TRBV19 to TRBJ2-3; the match to TRBD1 covers 8 bases. CDR3 size: 15 residues. Germline CDR1 reads LNHDA; CDR2 reads SQIVND (reference sequence). The V gene end was trimmed by 8 bases and the J gene end by 0 bases; junction bases not matched to a gene: 7. CDR3 residues: CASRYQGASTDTQYF. CDR3 nucleotide sequence: TGTGCCAGTCGGTATCAGGGGGCGAGCACAGATACGCAGTATTTT. Based on the CDR3 plus reference TRBV19 and TRBJ2-3, the full variable domain is DGGITQSPKYLFRKEGQNVTLSCEQNLNHDAMYWYRQDPGQGLRLIYYSQIVNDFQKGDIAEGYSVSREKKESFPLTVTSAQKNPTAFYLCASRYQGASTDTQYFGPGTRLTVL.

V gene TRBV5-5 combines with J gene TRBJ2-6; TRBD1 is a possible D gene (5 bases). Germline V gives CDR1 SGHKS, CDR2 YYEKEE (reference sequence). Trimming cost V 5 bases and J 0 bases, with 9 bases left between them. This CDR3 spans 15 amino acids. CDR3: CASSQDSSGANVLTF. The CDR3 coding sequence is TGTGCCAGCAGTCAAGACAGCTCTGGGGCCAACGTCCTGACTTTC.

This sequence joins TRBV7-3 and TRBJ1-2, with D maybe TRBD1 (5 bases). Germline V gene lookup returns CDR1 SGHTA and CDR2 FQGTGA. This CDR3 is 16 amino acids long. V shed 1 base and J shed 3 bases, with 15 bases lying between them. The CDR3 here is CASSLKAQGPHYGYTF. The CDR3, as DNA: TGTGCCAGCAGCTTAAAGGCTCAGGGACCGCACTATGGCTACACCTTC.

This clone was counted only a few times. The genes are TRBV13 and TRBJ2-1; 9 nucleotides align to TRBD2. The CDR3 runs 14 residues. V gave up 5 bases and J gave up 7 bases; unmatched junction bases: 6. CDR1 is PRHDT, CDR2 FYEKMQ, per germline (reference sequence). The CDR3 here is CASSLSGGGNEQFF. The DNA for the CDR3 is TGTGCCAGCAGCCTTAGCGGGGGTGGGAATGAGCAGTTCTTC.

The chain recombines TRBV4-1 with TRBJ1-3; D is perhaps TRBD1 (5 bases). This CDR3 contains 15 residues. V was clipped by 0 bases and J by 5 bases, with 11 bases between them. The germline V gene encodes CDR1 MGHRA and CDR2 YSYEKL. CDR3 sequence reads: CASSQEQERRNTIYF. The CDR3 DNA sequence: TGCGCCAGCAGCCAAGAACAGGAGCGTAGAAACACCATATATTTT.

The chain uses TRBV2 and TRBJ1-4; D unresolved. The CDR3 sequence is 14 residues long. V lost 4 bases and J lost 3, with 9 bases in between. CDR1 and CDR2 (germline): SNHLY, FYNNEI. The CDR3 DNA sequence: TGTGCCAGCAGTGTAAAAGGGTCTAATGAAAAACTGTTTTTT. Amino acids: CASSVKGSNEKLFF.

The chain combines TRBV2 with TRBJ1-2, with D possibly being TRBD1 (5 bases). The CDR3 runs 13 residues. Germline V gene sequence: CDR1 SNHLY, CDR2 FYNNEI. The V gene lost 2 bases and the J gene lost 8 bases, with 12 bases spanning the gap. CDR3 in amino acids: CASSESGDGGYTF. In nucleotides, the CDR3 is TGTGCCAGCAGTGAATCGGGGGATGGCGGCTACACCTTC.

V gene TRBV7-9 combines with J gene TRBJ2-1, with 8 bases identical to TRBD1. Trimming cost V 0 bases and J 6 bases; bases outside gene matches: 7. The germline CDR1 and CDR2 sequences are SEHNR and FQNEAQ (reference sequence). CDR3 length equals 16 residues. CDR3 loop: CASSLAVTGGFNEQFF. The CDR3 nucleotides are TGTGCCAGCAGCTTAGCGGTCACAGGGGGGTTCAATGAGCAGTTCTTC.

The V call is TRBV4-3, the J call TRBJ2-2; 12 nucleotides agree with TRBD2. Trimming took 0 bases from V and 6 from J; bases not matched to a gene: 11. The CDR3 has 19 residues. CDR1 is LGHNA, CDR2 YSLEER, per germline. The CDR3 region has the DNA TGCGCCAGCAGCCAAGAAGGACTAGCGGGGATAGGGGGGGCCGGGGAGCTGTTTTTT. Encoded protein: CASSQEGLAGIGGAGELFF.

The chain links TRBV28 to TRBJ1-1; D not resolved. The CDR3 consists of 12 residues. The V gene lost 7 bases and the J gene lost 9 bases, with 15 bases spanning the gap. CDR1 and CDR2 from the germline V gene are MDHEN and SYDVKM. CDR3 nucleotide sequence: TGTGCCAGCATTGATCGGGTAGATCAAGCTTTCTTT. Protein sequence: CASIDRVDQAFF.